Presented here are 20 T cell receptor beta chains from one specimen sequenced in a study of blood T cell repertoires in COVID-19. Assay used: immunoSEQ multiplex PCR; TCRdb lists only in-frame clones, some missing. The sample lists more than 300,000 clones; about 82% were seen once. The sequencing sample was made of peripheral blood. The receptor source for this set is a woman aged 45-60 years with acute or convalescent COVID-19.

V usage is TRBV27 and J usage is TRBJ2-2; TRBD1 matches at 7 bases. With 3 bases clipped from V and 2 bases from J, the junction kept 6 bases outside the gene matches. Germline CDR1 is MNHEY and CDR2 is SMNVEV (reference sequence). The CDR3 has 16 residues. The CDR3 DNA sequence: TGTGCCAGCAGTTTCCAGGGGACAGTAAACACCGGGGAGCTGTTTTTT. Translating gives CASSFQGTVNTGELFF.

The rearrangement links TRBV7-9 to TRBJ1-5; TRBD1 might be the D (6 bases). V was clipped by 5 bases and J by 2 bases, with 22 bases between them. The CDR3 loop spans 18 amino acids. In germline, CDR1 is SEHNR, CDR2 FQNEAQ (reference sequence). CDR3 region: CASSLLSHGQWGNQPQHF. The DNA of the CDR3 is TGTGCCAGCAGCCTCCTCTCCCACGGACAGTGGGGCAATCAGCCCCAGCATTTT.

V usage is TRBV7-9 and J usage is TRBJ2-5, with 8 bases identical to TRBD2. Germline CDR1 is SEHNR and CDR2 is FQNEAQ (reference sequence). Trimming at V came to 1 base and at J to 1 base, leaving 5 bases not matched to a gene. There are 16 residues in the CDR3. The chain's CDR3 is CASSLGTSGGQETQYF. DNA of the CDR3: TGTGCCAGCAGCTTAGGTACTAGCGGAGGCCAAGAGACCCAGTACTTC.

The chain uses TRBV7-2 and TRBJ1-1; 7 nucleotides match TRBD1. The germline CDR1 and CDR2 sequences are SGHTA and FQGNSA. CDR3 length: 12 residues. Losses at the gene ends were 0 bases for V and 13 bases for J; bases not matched to a gene: 5. CDR3 DNA sequence: TGTGCCAGCAGCTTAGCCAGGACAGGTTGTTTCTTT. It specifies CASSLARTGCFF. Using reference TRBV7-2 and TRBJ1-1 for the parts outside the CDR3, the full variable domain is GAGVSQSPSNKVTEKGKDVELRCDPISGHTALYWYRQSLGQGLEFLIYFQGNSAPDKSGLPSDRFSAERTGGSVSTLTIQRTQQEDSAVYLCASSLARTGCFFGQGTRLTVV.

This rearrangement joins TRBV28 to TRBJ1-2; D unclear. The V end lost 2 bases, the J end lost 7 bases, and 23 bases lay between the germline ends. Germline assignment: CDR1 MDHEN and CDR2 SYDVKM. The CDR3 covers 17 residues. CDR3 sequence reads: CASSLPAAAIVLSGYTF. The CDR3 DNA reads TGTGCCAGCAGTTTACCCGCGGCCGCGATTGTGCTCTCTGGCTACACCTTC.

This clone was counted a few times. The chain has TRBV18 and TRBJ1-6; D possibly corresponds to TRBD1 (6 bases). The CDR3 extends over 14 amino acids. Germline V lookup: CDR1 KGHSH, CDR2 LQKENI. The ends were cut back, 1 base at V and 10 bases at J, with 11 bases in the middle. The CDR3 sequence is CASSPQGVRSPLHF. The CDR3 DNA reads as TGTGCCAGCTCACCACAGGGGGTCAGGTCACCCCTCCACTTT.

The V gene is TRBV28, the J gene TRBJ1-4; D is unresolved. This CDR3 is 14 amino acids long. The V end lost 2 bases, the J end lost 7 bases, and 11 bases lay between the germline ends. Looked up from germline, CDR1 is MDHEN and CDR2 is SYDVKM. The CDR3 protein is CASSLARVGEKLFF. CDR3 sequence (DNA): TGTGCCAGCAGTTTAGCGAGGGTTGGTGAAAAACTGTTTTTT.

V usage is TRBV7-9 and J usage is TRBJ2-7; 7 bases agree with TRBD1. This CDR3 comprises 15 residues. CDR1 is SEHNR, CDR2 FQNEAQ, per germline (reference sequence). With V trimmed by 6 bases and J by 4 bases, 12 bases remained unmatched. This CDR3 reads CASSPAGTANYEQYF. In nucleotides, the CDR3 is TGTGCCAGCAGTCCGGCTGGGACAGCCAATTACGAGCAGTACTTC.

V usage is TRBV6-6 and J usage is TRBJ2-1; weak D call: TRBD1 (6 bases). The germline CDR1 and CDR2 sequences are MNHNY and SVGAGI (reference sequence). The CDR3 has 14 residues. Trimming took 2 bases from V and 3 from J, leaving 8 bases between them. The CDR3 sequence: CASSYDRFYNEQFF. As DNA, the CDR3 is TGTGCCAGCAGTTACGACAGGTTCTACAATGAGCAGTTCTTC.

The chain joins TRBV19 to TRBJ2-1; tentative D call: TRBD1 (5 bases). In germline, CDR1 is LNHDA, CDR2 SQIVND (reference sequence). Trimming pared 1 base from V and 8 bases from J, leaving 12 bases between. The CDR3 consists of 14 residues. The CDR3 sequence: CASSIGAGIHEQFF. The CDR3 DNA is TGTGCCAGTAGTATAGGAGCAGGGATCCATGAGCAGTTCTTC.

This chain links TRBV5-1 with TRBJ2-5; TRBD1 matches 7 bases. J was trimmed by 1 base and V by 4 bases; bases with no gene match: 1. CDR1 is SGHRS and CDR2 is YFSETQ in the germline V gene. This CDR3 contains 13 residues. Here the CDR3 reads CASSRDSQETQYF. CDR3 DNA: TGCGCCAGCAGCAGGGACAGCCAAGAGACCCAGTACTTC.

The chain joins TRBV27 to TRBJ1-2; possible D gene TRBD1, 6 bases. The germline gives CDR1 MNHEY, CDR2 SMNVEV (reference sequence). Trimming shortened V by 5 bases and J by 1 base, and 8 bases separated the two germline ends. CDR3 size: 13 residues. DNA for the CDR3: TGTGCCAGCAGTATACAGGGTAACTATGGCTACACCTTC. This codes for CASSIQGNYGYTF.

This sequence joins TRBV6-1 and TRBJ2-3; 11 positions match TRBD2. The CDR3 runs 16 residues. Germline assignment: CDR1 MNHNS and CDR2 SASEGT. V shed 2 bases, J shed 5 bases, and the junction held 6 bases outside the gene matches. CDR3 amino acids: CASSELRLAGGDTQYF. CDR3 coding DNA: TGTGCCAGCAGTGAATTACGGCTAGCGGGAGGAGATACGCAGTATTTT.

The V and J genes are TRBV7-2 and TRBJ2-4, with D maybe TRBD2 (6 bases). V lost 4 bases and J lost 0, with 16 bases in between. CDR1 and CDR2 (germline): SGHTA, FQGNSA. The CDR3 is made up of 17 amino acids. DNA of the CDR3: TGTGCCAGCAGCTACGAACTCGGAGGGTTAGCCAAAAACATTCAGTACTTC. Amino acids: CASSYELGGLAKNIQYF. Looking up the rest from reference TRBV7-2 and TRBJ2-4 gives the full variable domain: GAGVSQSPSNKVTEKGKDVELRCDPISGHTALYWYRQSLGQGLEFLIYFQGNSAPDKSGLPSDRFSAERTGGSVSTLTIQRTQQEDSAVYLCASSYELGGLAKNIQYFGAGTRLSVL.

This clone was found a few times. The chain uses TRBV7-8 and TRBJ2-7, with D unclear. Germline-derived CDR1 and CDR2 are SGHVS and FQNEAQ. The CDR3 contains 14 residues. Trimming removed 3 bases from V and 0 bases from J, with 9 bases in between. CDR3 sequence (DNA): TGTGCCAGCAGCTTTTCCGGTGCCTCCTACGAGCAGTACTTC. Translation: CASSFSGASYEQYF. The full variable domain, with the rest looked up from reference TRBV7-8 and TRBJ2-7, is GAGVSQSPRYKVAKRGQDVALRCDPISGHVSLFWYQQALGQGPEFLTYFQNEAQLDKSGLPSDRFFAERPEGSVSTLKIQRTQQEDSAVYLCASSFSGASYEQYFGPGTRLTVT.

The chain recombines TRBV19 with TRBJ1-1; the match to TRBD1 covers 8 bases. The CDR3 has 14 amino acids. The junction had 8 bases not matched to a gene; V was cut back by 8 bases and J by 3 bases. The germline CDR1 and CDR2 sequences are LNHDA and SQIVND (reference sequence). CDR3 region: CASCLGQGYTEAFF. The DNA for the CDR3 is TGTGCCAGTTGCCTCGGACAGGGTTACACTGAAGCTTTCTTT.

To note about this clone: The junction shows a germline mismatch at one end, possibly a read error. The chain uses TRBV3-1 (or the pseudogene TRBV3-2) and TRBJ1-4; D is undetermined. There are 11 residues in the CDR3. Germline V lookup: CDR1 LGHDT, CDR2 YNNKEL (reference sequence). The CDR3 nucleotides read TGTGCCAGCAGCTTTCGCAGCGAAACGGTTTTT. The encoded protein is CASSFRSETVF.

V is TRBV28 and J is TRBJ1-5; 9 bases are a match to TRBD1. The CDR3 length is 17 residues. The germline CDR1 and CDR2 sequences are MDHEN and SYDVKM. Losses at the gene ends were 5 bases for V and 3 bases for J; bases not matched to a gene: 11. The CDR3 region has the DNA TGTGCCAGCAGTGAGTCTACAGGGGGCCGGTTCAATCAGCCCCAGCATTTT. Translation gives CASSESTGGRFNQPQHF.

J is TRBJ2-1 and V is TRBV7-9; no definite D call. V was shortened by 5 bases and J by 9 bases, with 11 bases between the two germline ends. The CDR3 contains 12 residues. CDR1 is SEHNR and CDR2 is FQNEAQ in the germline V gene (reference sequence). The DNA for the CDR3 is TGTGCCAGCAGCCCCAATCGCGGTGAGCAGTTCTTC. This sequence encodes CASSPNRGEQFF.

The V and J genes are TRBV28 and TRBJ2-7, with no clear D. In germline, CDR1 is MDHEN, CDR2 SYDVKM. V gave up 10 bases and J gave up 3 bases, with 10 bases separating them. The CDR3 consists of 11 residues. As DNA, the CDR3 is TGTGCCACCACTGGTGACTACGAGCAGTACTTC. Its translation is CATTGDYEQYF.